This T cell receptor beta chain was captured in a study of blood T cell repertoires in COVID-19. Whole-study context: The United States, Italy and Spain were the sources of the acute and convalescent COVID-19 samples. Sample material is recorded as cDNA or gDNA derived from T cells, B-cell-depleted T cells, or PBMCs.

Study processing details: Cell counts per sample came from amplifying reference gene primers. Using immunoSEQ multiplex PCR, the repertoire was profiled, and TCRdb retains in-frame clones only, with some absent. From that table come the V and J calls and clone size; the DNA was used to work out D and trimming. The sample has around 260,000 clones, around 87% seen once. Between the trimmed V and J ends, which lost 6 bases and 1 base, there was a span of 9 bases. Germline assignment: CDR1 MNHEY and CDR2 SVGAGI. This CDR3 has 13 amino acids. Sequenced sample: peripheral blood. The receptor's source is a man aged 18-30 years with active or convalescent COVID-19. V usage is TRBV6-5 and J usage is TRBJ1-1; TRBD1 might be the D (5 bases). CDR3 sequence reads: CASSHDRNTEAFF. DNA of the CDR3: TGTGCCAGCAGCCATGACAGGAACACTGAAGCTTTCTTT.